This entry is about one T cell receptor beta chain. Assay used: immunoSEQ multiplex PCR; TCRdb lists only in-frame clones, some missing. This repertoire shows 200,000 to 250,000 clones, 86% found once; its top ten account for roughly 10%. Patients of the Seattle cohort, enrolled during active infection, were followed longitudinally. This CDR3 is built from 13 residues. V was cut by 1 base and J by 2 bases, with 6 bases left in between. The germline V gene encodes CDR1 SGDLS and CDR2 YYNGEE. The data are from a study of blood T cell repertoires in COVID-19. Study-wide background: PBMCs, B-cell-depleted T cells, or T cells provided the cDNA or gDNA that made up the material.

This receptor was obtained from a woman between 45 and 60 years old with COVID-19, enrolled during active disease. The sequencing sample was made of peripheral blood. The V and J genes are TRBV9 and TRBJ1-1; D gene ambiguous. The CDR3 DNA sequence: TGTGCCAGCAGCGTAAACATTAACACTGAAGCTTTCTTT. This translates into CASSVNINTEAFF.